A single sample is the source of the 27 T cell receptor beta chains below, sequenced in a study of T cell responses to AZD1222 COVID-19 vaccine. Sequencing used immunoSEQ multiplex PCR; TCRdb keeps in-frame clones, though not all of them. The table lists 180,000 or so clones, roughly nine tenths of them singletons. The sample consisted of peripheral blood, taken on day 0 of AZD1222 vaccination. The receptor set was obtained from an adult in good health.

CDR3 nucleotide sequence: TGTGCCAGCAGCCGGGACACACACACAGATACGCAGTATTTT. This translates into CASSRDTHTDTQYF. The chain has TRBV11-3 and TRBJ2-3; D is possibly TRBD1 (6 bases). In germline, CDR1 is SGHNT, CDR2 YENEEA. CDR3 length equals 14 residues. Trimming stripped 5 bases from V and 2 bases from J, with 11 bases between.

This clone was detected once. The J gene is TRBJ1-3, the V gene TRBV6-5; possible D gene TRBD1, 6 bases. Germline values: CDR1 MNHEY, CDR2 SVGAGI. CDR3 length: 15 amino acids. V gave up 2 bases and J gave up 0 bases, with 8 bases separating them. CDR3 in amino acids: CASSYQTGSGNTIYF. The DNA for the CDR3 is TGTGCCAGCAGTTACCAGACAGGCTCTGGAAACACCATATATTTT.

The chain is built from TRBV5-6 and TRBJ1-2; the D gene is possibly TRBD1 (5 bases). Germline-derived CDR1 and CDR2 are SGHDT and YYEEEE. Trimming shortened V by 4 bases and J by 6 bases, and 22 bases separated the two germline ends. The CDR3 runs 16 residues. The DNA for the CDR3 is TGTGCCAGCAGCCTGGGGGGTAGGGCCGCCTGGAATGGCTACACCTTC. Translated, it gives CASSLGGRAAWNGYTF.

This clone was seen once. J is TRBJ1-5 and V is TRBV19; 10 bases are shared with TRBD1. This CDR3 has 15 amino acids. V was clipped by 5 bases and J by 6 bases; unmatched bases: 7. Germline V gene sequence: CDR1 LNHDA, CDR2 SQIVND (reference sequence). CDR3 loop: CASSLPTGGGQPQHF. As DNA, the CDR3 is TGTGCCAGTAGTCTCCCGACAGGGGGCGGTCAGCCCCAGCATTTT.

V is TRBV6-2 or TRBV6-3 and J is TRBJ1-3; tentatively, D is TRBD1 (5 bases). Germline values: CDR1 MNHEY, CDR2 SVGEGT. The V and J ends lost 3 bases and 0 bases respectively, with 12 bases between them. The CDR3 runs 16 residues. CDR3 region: CASSYTWGRSGNTIYF. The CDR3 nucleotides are TGTGCCAGCAGTTATACATGGGGCCGCTCTGGAAACACCATATATTTT.

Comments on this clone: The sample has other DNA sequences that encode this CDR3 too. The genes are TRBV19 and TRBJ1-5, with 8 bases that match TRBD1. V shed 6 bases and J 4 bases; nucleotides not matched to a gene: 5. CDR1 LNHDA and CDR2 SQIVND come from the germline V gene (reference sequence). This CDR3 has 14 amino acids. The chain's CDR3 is CASSRTGRNQPQHF. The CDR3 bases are TGTGCCAGTAGCAGGACAGGGAGAAATCAGCCCCAGCATTTT.

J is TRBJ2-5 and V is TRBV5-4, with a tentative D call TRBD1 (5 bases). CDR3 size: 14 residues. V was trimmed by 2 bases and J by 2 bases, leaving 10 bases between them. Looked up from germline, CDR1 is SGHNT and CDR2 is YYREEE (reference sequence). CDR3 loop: CASSFPGRQETQYF. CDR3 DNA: TGTGCCAGCAGCTTCCCAGGGCGACAAGAGACCCAGTACTTC.

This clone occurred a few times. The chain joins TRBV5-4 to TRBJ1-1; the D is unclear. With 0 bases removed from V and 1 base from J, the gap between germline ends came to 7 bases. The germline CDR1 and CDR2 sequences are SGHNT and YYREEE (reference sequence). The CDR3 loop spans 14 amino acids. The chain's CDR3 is CASSLETPNTEAFF. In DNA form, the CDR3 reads TGTGCCAGCAGCTTGGAAACGCCGAACACTGAAGCTTTCTTT.

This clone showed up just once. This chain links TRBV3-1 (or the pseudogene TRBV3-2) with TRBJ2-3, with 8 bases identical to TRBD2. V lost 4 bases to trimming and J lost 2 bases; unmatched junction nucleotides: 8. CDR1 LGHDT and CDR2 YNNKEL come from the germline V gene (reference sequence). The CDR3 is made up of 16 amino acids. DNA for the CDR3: TGTGCCAGCAGCCGTGGGACTAGGCCTTCCACAGATACGCAGTATTTT. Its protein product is CASSRGTRPSTDTQYF.

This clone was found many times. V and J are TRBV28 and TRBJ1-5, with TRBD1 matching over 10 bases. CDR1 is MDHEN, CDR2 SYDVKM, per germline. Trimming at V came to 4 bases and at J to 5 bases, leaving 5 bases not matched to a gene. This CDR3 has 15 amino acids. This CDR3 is CASSSGTGVDQPQHF. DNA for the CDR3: TGTGCCAGCAGTTCCGGGACAGGGGTTGATCAGCCCCAGCATTTT.

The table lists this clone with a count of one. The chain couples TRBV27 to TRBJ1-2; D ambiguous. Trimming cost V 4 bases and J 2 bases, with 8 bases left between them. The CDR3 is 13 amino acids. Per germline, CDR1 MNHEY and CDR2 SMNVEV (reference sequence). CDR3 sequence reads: CASSSERNYGYTF. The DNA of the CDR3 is TGTGCCAGCAGTTCGGAACGCAACTATGGCTACACCTTC.

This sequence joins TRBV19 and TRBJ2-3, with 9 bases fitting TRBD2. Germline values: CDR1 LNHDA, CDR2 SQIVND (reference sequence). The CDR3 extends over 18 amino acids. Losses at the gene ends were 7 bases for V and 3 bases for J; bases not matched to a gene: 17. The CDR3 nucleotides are TGTGCCAGTATTCAGACAGGGACCCTAGCGGGACGGACAGATACGCAGTATTTT. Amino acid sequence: CASIQTGTLAGRTDTQYF.

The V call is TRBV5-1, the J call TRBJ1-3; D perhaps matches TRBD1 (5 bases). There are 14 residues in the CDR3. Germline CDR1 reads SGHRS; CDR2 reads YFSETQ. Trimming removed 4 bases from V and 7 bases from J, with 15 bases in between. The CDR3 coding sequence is TGCGCCAGCAGCGTCACCCCTGAGGGGAACACCATATATTTT. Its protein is CASSVTPEGNTIYF. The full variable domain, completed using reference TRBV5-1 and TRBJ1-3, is KAGVTQTPRYLIKTRGQQVTLSCSPISGHRSVSWYQQTPGQGLQFLFEYFSETQRNKGNFPGRFSGRQFSNSRSEMNVSTLELGDSALYLCASSVTPEGNTIYFGEGSWLTVV.

The DNA of the CDR3 is TGTGCCAGCAGCCCGATCTGGGACACGGGGAACACTGAAGCTTTCTTT. Its translation: CASSPIWDTGNTEAFF. The V and J genes are TRBV25-1 and TRBJ1-1, with D maybe TRBD1 (6 bases). Trimming cost V 6 bases and J 1 base, with 18 bases left between them. Germline-derived CDR1 and CDR2 are MGHDK and SYGVNS. The CDR3 loop spans 16 amino acids.

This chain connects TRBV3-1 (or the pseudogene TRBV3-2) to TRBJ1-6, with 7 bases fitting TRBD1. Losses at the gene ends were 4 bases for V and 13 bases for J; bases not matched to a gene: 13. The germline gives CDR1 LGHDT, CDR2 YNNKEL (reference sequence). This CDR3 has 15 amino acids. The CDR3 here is CASSPRGQTAGPLHF. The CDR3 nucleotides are TGTGCCAGCAGCCCCCGGGGACAGACGGCAGGGCCCCTCCACTTT.

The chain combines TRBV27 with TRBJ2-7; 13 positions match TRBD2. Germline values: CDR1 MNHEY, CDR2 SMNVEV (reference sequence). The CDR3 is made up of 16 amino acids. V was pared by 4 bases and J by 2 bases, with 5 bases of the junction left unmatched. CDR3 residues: CASSSPGLAGPYEQYV. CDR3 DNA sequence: TGTGCCAGCAGTTCACCGGGACTAGCGGGACCCTACGAGCAGTACGTC.

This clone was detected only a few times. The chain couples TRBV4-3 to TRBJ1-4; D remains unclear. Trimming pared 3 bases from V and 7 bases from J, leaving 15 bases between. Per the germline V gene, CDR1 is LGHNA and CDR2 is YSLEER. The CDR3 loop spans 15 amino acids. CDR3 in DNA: TGCGCCAGCAGCCAGGAAATTAAAAGGGCTGAAAAACTGTTTTTT. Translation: CASSQEIKRAEKLFF.

CDR3 in amino acids: CASSLAGTGNSPLHF. DNA of the CDR3: TGTGCCAGCAGCCTCGCCGGGACAGGAAATTCACCCCTCCACTTT. This sequence joins TRBV5-4 and TRBJ1-6; TRBD1 matches 8 bases. The germline gives CDR1 SGHNT, CDR2 YYREEE (reference sequence). The CDR3 is 15 amino acids. Trimming at V came to 4 bases and at J to 7 bases, leaving 7 bases not matched to a gene.

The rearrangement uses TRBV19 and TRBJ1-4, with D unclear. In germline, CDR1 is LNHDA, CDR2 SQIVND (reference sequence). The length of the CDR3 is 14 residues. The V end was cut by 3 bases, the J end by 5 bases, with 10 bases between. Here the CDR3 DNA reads TGTGCCAGTAGTATCGAAGGGTTGAATGAAAAACTGTTTTTT. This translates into CASSIEGLNEKLFF.

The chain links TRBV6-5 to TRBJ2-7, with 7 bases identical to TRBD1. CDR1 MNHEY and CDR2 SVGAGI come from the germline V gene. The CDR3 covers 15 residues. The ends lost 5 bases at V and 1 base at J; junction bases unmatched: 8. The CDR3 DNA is TGTGCCAGCAGTAAGCCGGGACAGCCGTCCTACGAGCAGTACTTC. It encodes CASSKPGQPSYEQYF.

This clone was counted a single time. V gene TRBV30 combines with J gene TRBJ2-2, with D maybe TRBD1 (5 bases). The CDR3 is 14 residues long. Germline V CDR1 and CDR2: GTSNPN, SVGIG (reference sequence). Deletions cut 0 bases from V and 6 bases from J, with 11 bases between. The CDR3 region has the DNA TGTGCCTGGAGTGTACACAGGCCCCCCGGGGAGCTGTTTTTT. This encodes CAWSVHRPPGELFF.

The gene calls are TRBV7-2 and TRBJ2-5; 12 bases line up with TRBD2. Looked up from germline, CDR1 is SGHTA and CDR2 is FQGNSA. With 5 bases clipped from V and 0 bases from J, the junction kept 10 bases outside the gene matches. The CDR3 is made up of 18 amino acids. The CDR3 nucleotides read TGTGCCAGCAGCACCCGGAGGCTAGCGGGAGGGTACCAAGAGACCCAGTACTTC. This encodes CASSTRRLAGGYQETQYF. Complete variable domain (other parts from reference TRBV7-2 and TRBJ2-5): GAGVSQSPSNKVTEKGKDVELRCDPISGHTALYWYRQSLGQGLEFLIYFQGNSAPDKSGLPSDRFSAERTGGSVSTLTIQRTQQEDSAVYLCASSTRRLAGGYQETQYFGPGTRLLVL.

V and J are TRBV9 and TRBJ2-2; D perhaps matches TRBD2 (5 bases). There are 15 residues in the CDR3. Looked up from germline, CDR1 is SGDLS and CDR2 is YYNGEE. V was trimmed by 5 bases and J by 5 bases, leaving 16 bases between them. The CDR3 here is CASSAHRSGTGELFF. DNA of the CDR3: TGTGCCAGCAGTGCTCACCGATCGGGGACCGGGGAGCTGTTTTTT.

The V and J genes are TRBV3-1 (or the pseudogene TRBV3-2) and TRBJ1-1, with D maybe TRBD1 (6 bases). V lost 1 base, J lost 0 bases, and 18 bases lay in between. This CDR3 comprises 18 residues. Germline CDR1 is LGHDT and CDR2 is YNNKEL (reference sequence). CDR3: CASSQVMQGSSMNTEAFF. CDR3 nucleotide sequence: TGTGCCAGCAGCCAAGTAATGCAGGGGAGTTCCATGAACACTGAAGCTTTCTTT.

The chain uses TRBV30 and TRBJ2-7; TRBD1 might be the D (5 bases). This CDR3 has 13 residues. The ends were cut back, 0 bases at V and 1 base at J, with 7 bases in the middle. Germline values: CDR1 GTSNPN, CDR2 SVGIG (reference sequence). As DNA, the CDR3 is TGTGCCTGGAGTGTAGGACATTCCTACGAGCAGTACTTC. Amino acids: CAWSVGHSYEQYF.

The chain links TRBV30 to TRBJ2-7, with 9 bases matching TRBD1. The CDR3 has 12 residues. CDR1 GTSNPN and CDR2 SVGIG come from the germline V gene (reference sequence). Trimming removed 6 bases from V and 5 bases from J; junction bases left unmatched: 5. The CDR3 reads CACGTGWNEQYV. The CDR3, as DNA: TGTGCCTGTGGGACAGGGTGGAACGAGCAGTACGTC.

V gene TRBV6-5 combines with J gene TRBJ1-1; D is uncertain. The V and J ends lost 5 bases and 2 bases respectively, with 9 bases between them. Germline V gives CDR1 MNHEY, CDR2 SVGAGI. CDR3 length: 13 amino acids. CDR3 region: CASSKLINTEAFF. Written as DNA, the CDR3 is TGTGCCAGCAGTAAGTTGATTAACACTGAAGCTTTCTTT.